These T cell receptor beta chains were read from a single sample in a study of patients and donors after allogeneic stem cell transplantation. MiXCR was run by TCRdb on the RT-PCR reads, yielding one entry per CDR3 protein. The profile shows approximately 220,000 distinct CDR3 sequences, roughly two fifths of them singletons. Material for sequencing was blood, either unsorted or a sorted T cell fraction (not recorded which). The origin of the receptors is a human donor who was either an allogeneic HSCT recipient or a stem cell or donor lymphocyte infusion donor (not recorded which). It is not recorded whose cells these are; they may come from a transplant donor. Both conserved end residues are part of each CDR3. Each record gives: CDR3 DNA, CDR3 protein, V gene, D gene, clone size, J gene. A D gene is named only where the DNA matches it firmly. Clone size appears in some rows only: once, few, many, or a class for an expanded clone.

CDR3 DNA: TGTGCCAGCAGTGAAGGGACAGGGTTGGCGGATCAGCCCCAGCATTTT
CDR3 protein: CASSEGTGLADQPQHF
V gene: TRBV28
D gene: TRBD1
clone size: -
J gene: TRBJ1-5

CDR3 DNA: TGTGCCAGCAGTCCCTGGACAGGGGAAGAGACCCAGTACTTC
CDR3 protein: CASSPWTGEETQYF
V gene: TRBV12-3/TRBV12-4
D gene: TRBD1
clone size: -
J gene: TRBJ2-5

CDR3 DNA: TGTGCCAGCAGCGTAGATCCAGTCCGGAACTATGGCTACACCTTC
CDR3 protein: CASSVDPVRNYGYTF
V gene: TRBV9
D gene: -
clone size: few
J gene: TRBJ1-2

CDR3 DNA: TGTGCCAGCAGCCAAGAAGACAGGGTAAGCACTGAAGCTTTCTTT
CDR3 protein: CASSQEDRVSTEAFF
V gene: TRBV3-1
D gene: TRBD1
clone size: -
J gene: TRBJ1-1

CDR3 DNA: TGTGCCAGCAGCGCGGACAGGGGAAACTATAATTCACCCCTCCACTTT
CDR3 protein: CASSADRGNYNSPLHF
V gene: TRBV7-9
D gene: TRBD1
clone size: -
J gene: TRBJ1-6

CDR3 DNA: TGTGCCAGCAGTCCGGGACAGGAGTGGGGCACCGGGGAGCTGTTTTTT
CDR3 protein: CASSPGQEWGTGELFF
V gene: TRBV27
D gene: TRBD1
clone size: -
J gene: TRBJ2-2

CDR3 DNA: TGCAGTGCTAGAGATCCCACCTACGAGCAGTACTTC
CDR3 protein: CSARDPTYEQYF
V gene: TRBV20-1
D gene: -
clone size: -
J gene: TRBJ2-7

CDR3 DNA: TGTGCCAGCTTACAGGGCCCTACGATGAGGGGCAATCAGCCCCAGCATTTT
CDR3 protein: CASLQGPTMRGNQPQHF
V gene: TRBV28
D gene: -
clone size: -
J gene: TRBJ1-5

CDR3 DNA: TGTGCCAGCAGTTTAGAATTGAGCACTGAAGCTTTCTTT
CDR3 protein: CASSLELSTEAFF
V gene: TRBV12-3/TRBV12-4
D gene: -
clone size: -
J gene: TRBJ1-1

CDR3 DNA: TGTGCCAGCAGCCAAGTCCGCGAAAAACTGTTTTTT
CDR3 protein: CASSQVREKLFF
V gene: TRBV3-1
D gene: -
clone size: -
J gene: TRBJ1-4

CDR3 DNA: TGTGCCAGCACCCCGAATATCAGGGACAGTAACTATGGCTACACCTTC
CDR3 protein: CASTPNIRDSNYGYTF
V gene: TRBV12-3/TRBV12-4
D gene: TRBD1
clone size: -
J gene: TRBJ1-2